The rows below give T cell receptor beta chains drawn from one sample of a study of Ad26.COV2.S vaccination and SARS-CoV-2 variants. The data were produced by immunoSEQ multiplex PCR, yet TCRdb's version contains in-frame clones alone and is incomplete. The data contain around 250,000 clones, 87% of them singletons. Material: peripheral blood, obtained in a trial of Ad26.COV2.S vaccine versus placebo. All receptors derive from a person between 18 and 65 years old who received the Ad26.COV2.S COVID-19 vaccine or a placebo. CDR3s include the opening cysteine and the closing phenylalanine or tryptophan. The D gene is left open where the match is weak. Size is stated for part of the rows, as once, few or many counts, or as a class when the clone is expanded.

j_gene: TRBJ2-2; abundance: once; v_gene: TRBV6-5; d_gene: TRBD1; CDR3nt: TGTGCCAGCATGAAGGGACAGGGTAACACCGGGGAGCTGTTTTTT; CDR3aa: CASMKGQGNTGELFF
j_gene: TRBJ1-3; abundance: few; v_gene: TRBV6-5; d_gene: .; CDR3nt: TGTGCCAGCAGTTACTCGAGAACCCTAGGAAACACCATATATTTT; CDR3aa: CASSYSRTLGNTIYF
j_gene: TRBJ1-1; abundance: .; v_gene: TRBV5-1; d_gene: TRBD1; CDR3nt: TGCGCCAGCACCTTGACAGGGGACACTGAAGCTTTCTTT; CDR3aa: CASTLTGDTEAFF
j_gene: TRBJ2-7; abundance: once; v_gene: TRBV6-5; d_gene: .; CDR3nt: TGTGCCAGCAGTTATCGGGGGCCCAGCTACGAGCAGTACTTC; CDR3aa: CASSYRGPSYEQYF
j_gene: TRBJ2-1; abundance: .; v_gene: TRBV5-1; d_gene: .; CDR3nt: TGCGCCAGCAGCTTAGAAGAGGGGTGGTACAATGAGCAGTTCTTC; CDR3aa: CASSLEEGWYNEQFF
j_gene: TRBJ2-3; abundance: .; v_gene: TRBV6-6; d_gene: .; CDR3nt: TGTGCCAGCAGTCCCCTTTTGGGAGGTGGGGATACGCAGTATTTT; CDR3aa: CASSPLLGGGDTQYF
j_gene: TRBJ1-2; abundance: .; v_gene: TRBV30; d_gene: .; CDR3nt: TGTGCCTGGAGTGTCGGGGCCCGAGGCTACACCTTC; CDR3aa: CAWSVGARGYTF
j_gene: TRBJ1-5; abundance: .; v_gene: TRBV5-8; d_gene: TRBD1; CDR3nt: TGTGCCAGCAGCTTGTGGACAGGAGTTCCACATTTT; CDR3aa: CASSLWTGVPHF
j_gene: TRBJ1-6; abundance: .; v_gene: TRBV5-1; d_gene: .; CDR3nt: TGCGCCAGCAGCTTGTGGGACATGTATAATTCACCCCTCCACTTT; CDR3aa: CASSLWDMYNSPLHF
j_gene: TRBJ2-7; abundance: .; v_gene: TRBV4-3; d_gene: .; CDR3nt: TGCGCCAGCAGCCAAGACGACAGCCCAACCTACGAGCAGTACTTC; CDR3aa: CASSQDDSPTYEQYF
j_gene: TRBJ1-4; abundance: .; v_gene: TRBV6-5; d_gene: .; CDR3nt: TGTGCCAGCAGTTACGGAGGGTACGAAAAACTGTTTTTT; CDR3aa: CASSYGGYEKLFF
j_gene: TRBJ1-2; abundance: .; v_gene: TRBV30; d_gene: .; CDR3nt: TGTGCCTGGAGTCCCACAGTTAACTATGGCTACACCTTC; CDR3aa: CAWSPTVNYGYTF
j_gene: TRBJ2-6; abundance: .; v_gene: TRBV4-1; d_gene: .; CDR3nt: TGCGCCAGCAGCCAAGTAATAACCTCCGCTGGGGCCAACGTCCTGACTTTC; CDR3aa: CASSQVITSAGANVLTF
j_gene: TRBJ2-7; abundance: .; v_gene: TRBV19; d_gene: TRBD2; CDR3nt: TGTGCCAGTAGTCGACTTCTAGCGGCATCCTACGAGCAGTACTTC; CDR3aa: CASSRLLAASYEQYF
j_gene: TRBJ2-3; abundance: .; v_gene: TRBV19; d_gene: .; CDR3nt: TGTGCCAGTAGTTGGGACAGCACAGATACGCAGTATTTT; CDR3aa: CASSWDSTDTQYF
j_gene: TRBJ2-3; abundance: .; v_gene: TRBV7-2; d_gene: .; CDR3nt: TGTGCCAGCAGCTTACTCCCCTACGGAGATACGCAGTATTTT; CDR3aa: CASSLLPYGDTQYF
j_gene: TRBJ1-1; abundance: .; v_gene: TRBV2; d_gene: .; CDR3nt: TGTGCCAGCAGTGACTTGGAACCTGAAGCTTTCTTT; CDR3aa: CASSDLEPEAFF
j_gene: TRBJ1-6; abundance: .; v_gene: TRBV18; d_gene: .; CDR3nt: TGTGCCAGCTCACCAGGGGGGGCCGGACTCAATTCACCCCTCCACTTT; CDR3aa: CASSPGGAGLNSPLHF
j_gene: TRBJ2-3; abundance: .; v_gene: TRBV11-3; d_gene: TRBD2; CDR3nt: TGTGCCAGCAGCTTAGGCCGACTAGCGGGGATTAGCACAGATACGCAGTATTTT; CDR3aa: CASSLGRLAGISTDTQYF
j_gene: TRBJ2-2; abundance: .; v_gene: TRBV18; d_gene: .; CDR3nt: TGTGCCAGCTCACCCAGGACAGAGAACACCGGGGAGCTGTTTTTT; CDR3aa: CASSPRTENTGELFF
j_gene: TRBJ1-3; abundance: .; v_gene: TRBV2; d_gene: .; CDR3nt: TGTGCCAGCAGTGAGGGACGGTATGGAAACACCATATATTTT; CDR3aa: CASSEGRYGNTIYF
j_gene: TRBJ2-1; abundance: .; v_gene: TRBV3-1/TRBV3-2; d_gene: .; CDR3nt: TGTGCCAGTAAATTTGGGGGGAGCCCTTACAATGAGCAGTTCTTC; CDR3aa: CASKFGGSPYNEQFF
j_gene: TRBJ1-4; abundance: .; v_gene: TRBV5-1; d_gene: .; CDR3nt: TGCGCCAGCAGCCTGGGACAAACGGATGAAAAACTGTTTTTT; CDR3aa: CASSLGQTDEKLFF
j_gene: TRBJ2-5; abundance: .; v_gene: TRBV7-2; d_gene: .; CDR3nt: TGTGCCAGGTACGCCCCCCGGGTGAGCGGCCAAGAGACCCAGTACTTC; CDR3aa: CARYAPRVSGQETQYF
j_gene: TRBJ1-5; abundance: .; v_gene: TRBV30; d_gene: .; CDR3nt: TGTGCCTGGAGTGTAAAGAGCAATCAGCCCCAGCATTTT; CDR3aa: CAWSVKSNQPQHF
j_gene: TRBJ1-1; abundance: few; v_gene: TRBV9; d_gene: .; CDR3nt: TGTGCCAGCAGCGTAGCTTTAACAGGGACGATGAACACTGAAGCTTTCTTT; CDR3aa: CASSVALTGTMNTEAFF
j_gene: TRBJ2-7; abundance: .; v_gene: TRBV10-3; d_gene: TRBD2; CDR3nt: TGTGCCATCAGTAGACTAGCGGGAGGGTACGAGCAGTACTTC; CDR3aa: CAISRLAGGYEQYF
j_gene: TRBJ2-7; abundance: once; v_gene: TRBV27; d_gene: TRBD2; CDR3nt: TGTGCCAGCAGTCTACTAGCGGGAGGGCCCCACGAGCAGTACTTC; CDR3aa: CASSLLAGGPHEQYF
j_gene: TRBJ1-2; abundance: .; v_gene: TRBV4-3; d_gene: .; CDR3nt: TGCGCCAGCAGCCAAGATCGGGACCCAAATGTCTATGGCTACACCTTC; CDR3aa: CASSQDRDPNVYGYTF
j_gene: TRBJ1-2; abundance: .; v_gene: TRBV6-5; d_gene: .; CDR3nt: TGTGCCAGCAATCGAGGTGGTAGGACTAACTATGGCTACACCTTC; CDR3aa: CASNRGGRTNYGYTF
j_gene: TRBJ2-7; abundance: .; v_gene: TRBV20-1; d_gene: TRBD2; CDR3nt: TGCAGTGCTAGTCCCACCCCGCTAGCGGGTTCCTACGAGCAGTACTTC; CDR3aa: CSASPTPLAGSYEQYF
j_gene: TRBJ2-7; abundance: once; v_gene: TRBV7-2; d_gene: TRBD1; CDR3nt: TGTGCCAGCAGCTTAGTTCAGGGGGCGTATGAGCAGTACTTC; CDR3aa: CASSLVQGAYEQYF
j_gene: TRBJ1-1; abundance: .; v_gene: TRBV5-4; d_gene: .; CDR3nt: TGTGCCAGCAGCCTGGACAGTGGGAACACTGAAGCTTTCTTT; CDR3aa: CASSLDSGNTEAFF
j_gene: TRBJ1-2; abundance: .; v_gene: TRBV7-9; d_gene: .; CDR3nt: TGTGCCAGCAGCTTGGGGGAGGGCTATGGCTACACCTTC; CDR3aa: CASSLGEGYGYTF
j_gene: TRBJ2-6; abundance: few; v_gene: TRBV6-5; d_gene: .; CDR3nt: TGTGCCAGCAGTTACGGGTATTCTGGGGCCAACGTCCTGACTTTC; CDR3aa: CASSYGYSGANVLTF
j_gene: TRBJ1-5; abundance: few; v_gene: TRBV2; d_gene: .; CDR3nt: TGTGCCAGCAGTCGACTTGAGAATCAGCCCCAGCATTTT; CDR3aa: CASSRLENQPQHF
j_gene: TRBJ2-1; abundance: once; v_gene: TRBV6-5; d_gene: .; CDR3nt: TGTGCCAGCAGTTACTTTGTCGGTAGCTCCTACAATGAGCAGTTCTTC; CDR3aa: CASSYFVGSSYNEQFF
j_gene: TRBJ2-2; abundance: .; v_gene: TRBV3-1/TRBV3-2; d_gene: TRBD1; CDR3nt: TGTGCCAGCAGCCATGAATTGGGGACAGCGAACACCGGGGAGCTGTTTTTT; CDR3aa: CASSHELGTANTGELFF
j_gene: TRBJ2-7; abundance: .; v_gene: TRBV6-5; d_gene: TRBD1; CDR3nt: TGTGCCAGCAGTTACGGGACAGGAGGCTACGAGCAGTACTTC; CDR3aa: CASSYGTGGYEQYF
j_gene: TRBJ1-2; abundance: once; v_gene: TRBV28; d_gene: .; CDR3nt: TGTGCCAGCAGTTTGTCAGACGGAGGCTACACCTTC; CDR3aa: CASSLSDGGYTF
j_gene: TRBJ2-1; abundance: .; v_gene: TRBV9; d_gene: .; CDR3nt: TGTGCCAGCAGCGTAGACAGGGAGCACAATGAGCAGTTCTTC; CDR3aa: CASSVDREHNEQFF
j_gene: TRBJ2-1; abundance: .; v_gene: TRBV7-9; d_gene: .; CDR3nt: TGTGCCAGCAGTTCAGGGCTGGGGACCTACAATGAGCAGTTCTTC; CDR3aa: CASSSGLGTYNEQFF
j_gene: TRBJ2-1; abundance: .; v_gene: TRBV9; d_gene: TRBD1; CDR3nt: TGTGCCAGCAGCCCGACAGGGGGCTACAATGAGCAGTTCTTC; CDR3aa: CASSPTGGYNEQFF
j_gene: TRBJ2-7; abundance: .; v_gene: TRBV19; d_gene: .; CDR3nt: TGTGCCAGTAGTATGGGCAGCCTCTACGAGCAGTACTTC; CDR3aa: CASSMGSLYEQYF
j_gene: TRBJ1-6; abundance: .; v_gene: TRBV28; d_gene: TRBD1; CDR3nt: TGTGCCAGCAGAGGAGGGGACAGATCACCCCTCCACTTT; CDR3aa: CASRGGDRSPLHF
j_gene: TRBJ1-5; abundance: .; v_gene: TRBV27; d_gene: TRBD1; CDR3nt: TGTGCCAGCAGTACGGGACAGGGGGTTCATAGCAATCAGCCCCAGCATTTT; CDR3aa: CASSTGQGVHSNQPQHF
j_gene: TRBJ2-7; abundance: .; v_gene: TRBV5-5; d_gene: TRBD1; CDR3nt: TGTGCCAGCAGCTCTTCCGGGACAGGGGGCTCCTACGAGCAGTACTTC; CDR3aa: CASSSSGTGGSYEQYF
j_gene: TRBJ1-3; abundance: .; v_gene: TRBV5-1; d_gene: .; CDR3nt: TGCGCCAGCAGCTTGAGGCAGATCGACTCTGGAAACACCATATATTTT; CDR3aa: CASSLRQIDSGNTIYF
j_gene: TRBJ2-4; abundance: .; v_gene: TRBV21-1; d_gene: .; CDR3nt: TGTGCCAGCAGCACCGACTCCTGGCGGAGAGCCAAAAACATTCAGTACTTC; CDR3aa: CASSTDSWRRAKNIQYF
j_gene: TRBJ1-3; abundance: .; v_gene: TRBV5-6; d_gene: .; CDR3nt: TGTGCCAGCAGCTTGAGGGGACCTGGAAACACCATATATTTT; CDR3aa: CASSLRGPGNTIYF
j_gene: TRBJ2-7; abundance: .; v_gene: TRBV5-1; d_gene: .; CDR3nt: TGCGCCAGCAGCTTGGATGGGACCTACGAGCAGTACTTC; CDR3aa: CASSLDGTYEQYF
j_gene: TRBJ1-2; abundance: few; v_gene: TRBV19; d_gene: .; CDR3nt: TGTGCCAGTAGGAGGGAATCGAGGGGCTACACCTTC; CDR3aa: CASRRESRGYTF